These 26 T cell receptor beta chains share one sample of origin, sequenced in a study of T cell changes during pregnancy in multiple sclerosis. TCRdb's table, derived via immunoSEQ multiplex PCR, lists solely in-frame clones and lacks some. The table records more than 95,000 clones, 85% to 95% of them present only once. The material was peripheral blood, obtained after pregnancy. Receptors originate from a female donor with multiple sclerosis, enrolled in a pregnancy study.

The chain is built from TRBV6-5 and TRBJ2-3; D unclear. Germline-derived CDR1 and CDR2 are MNHEY and SVGAGI. The CDR3 runs to 11 residues. V was cut by 6 bases and J by 6 bases, with 7 bases left in between. For the CDR3, the DNA is TGTGCCAGCAGACAATGGGATACGCAGTATTTT. Translated: CASRQWDTQYF.

CDR3 loop: CATADRGVMNTEAFF. CDR3 nucleotides: TGTGCCACCGCGGACAGGGGTGTGATGAACACTGAAGCTTTCTTT. The chain carries TRBV28 and TRBJ1-1, with 9 bases lining up with TRBD1. V was pared by 10 bases and J by 0 bases, with 9 bases of the junction left unmatched. The germline V gene has CDR1 MDHEN and CDR2 SYDVKM. This CDR3 comprises 15 residues.

This clone has a handful of counts. This rearrangement joins TRBV19 to TRBJ2-7, with D tentatively TRBD2 (5 bases). The CDR3 has 15 residues. Germline V gives CDR1 LNHDA, CDR2 SQIVND (reference sequence). V was shortened by 2 bases and J by 0 bases, with 11 bases between the two germline ends. The CDR3 spells CASSINGISSYEQYF. The CDR3 region has the DNA TGTGCCAGTAGTATAAACGGGATTAGCTCCTACGAGCAGTACTTC.

The J gene is TRBJ2-7, the V gene TRBV5-5, with D perhaps matching TRBD2 (5 bases). The CDR3 totals 13 residues. Trimming pared 4 bases from V and 5 bases from J, leaving 13 bases between. CDR1 and CDR2 from the germline V gene are SGHKS and YYEKEE (reference sequence). Here the CDR3 reads CASSRGSKDEQYF. CDR3 in DNA: TGTGCCAGCAGCCGAGGGTCTAAGGACGAGCAGTACTTC. Complete variable domain (other parts from reference TRBV5-5 and TRBJ2-7): DAGVTQSPTHLIKTRGQQVTLRCSPISGHKSVSWYQQVLGQGPQFIFQYYEKEERGRGNFPDRFSARQFPNYSSELNVNALLLGDSALYLCASSRGSKDEQYFGPGTRLTVT.

This chain connects TRBV5-1 to TRBJ2-5; 8 bases are shared with TRBD1. Losses at the gene ends were 3 bases for V and 1 base for J; bases not matched to a gene: 8. Germline-derived CDR1 and CDR2 are SGHRS and YFSETQ. The CDR3 has 16 residues. Written as DNA, the CDR3 is TGCGCCAGCAGCTCTGGACAGGGATTACTCCAAGAGACCCAGTACTTC. Its translation: CASSSGQGLLQETQYF.

This clone was picked up a small number of times. The chain links TRBV14 to TRBJ2-6, with D possibly TRBD2 on 6 matching bases. Trimming cost V 4 bases and J 5 bases, with 24 bases left between them. This CDR3 has 19 residues. CDR1 and CDR2 (germline): SGHDN, FVKESK. The CDR3 DNA is TGTGCCAGCAGCCGGGGCCCCAGGGAGGCGGTCGTTCGGGCCAACGTCCTGACTTTC. This codes for CASSRGPREAVVRANVLTF.

The chain combines TRBV5-4 with TRBJ2-1; 9 bases line up with TRBD1. CDR3 length: 15 amino acids. Germline V lookup: CDR1 SGHNT, CDR2 YYREEE (reference sequence). V dropped 3 bases and J dropped 3; count of bases not matched to a gene: 4. The CDR3 is CASSSKDRGYNEQFF. The CDR3 DNA is TGTGCCAGCAGCTCGAAGGACAGGGGCTACAATGAGCAGTTCTTC.

The chain couples TRBV27 to TRBJ2-7, with 8 bases fitting TRBD2. V lost 7 bases and J lost 0; bases outside the gene matches: 5. The CDR3 loop spans 14 amino acids. Germline CDR1 reads MNHEY; CDR2 reads SMNVEV (reference sequence). CDR3 region: CASMRGGISYEQYF. Here the CDR3 DNA reads TGTGCCAGCATGCGCGGGGGGATCTCCTACGAGCAGTACTTC.

The J gene is TRBJ2-7, the V gene TRBV28, with 7 bases matching TRBD2. Germline V gives CDR1 MDHEN, CDR2 SYDVKM. There are 17 residues in the CDR3. The V segment lost 1 base and the J segment 5 bases; nucleotides outside the gene matches: 14. The CDR3 is CASSLSAAYRSGNEQYF. The CDR3 DNA reads TGTGCCAGCAGTTTATCTGCGGCCTACCGAAGCGGGAACGAGCAGTACTTC.

The chain has TRBV7-9 and TRBJ1-4, with D possibly matching TRBD1 (5 bases). CDR3 length: 16 residues. CDR1 is SEHNR, CDR2 FQNEAQ, per germline (reference sequence). V was trimmed by 5 bases and J by 2 bases, leaving 15 bases between them. The CDR3 DNA reads TGTGCCAGCAGCCACGGACCCCCAGGGACTAATGAAAAACTGTTTTTT. Translated, it gives CASSHGPPGTNEKLFF. The whole variable domain, filled in from reference TRBV7-9 and TRBJ1-4, reads DTGVSQNPRHKITKRGQNVTFRCDPISEHNRLYWYRQTLGQGPEFLTYFQNEAQLEKSRLLSDRFSAERPKGSFSTLEIQRTEQGDSAMYLCASSHGPPGTNEKLFFGSGTQLSVL.

The chain carries TRBV29-1 and TRBJ2-7; TRBD1 aligns across 9 bases. This CDR3 comprises 14 residues. The germline CDR1 and CDR2 sequences are SQVTM and ANQGSEA. J gave up 5 bases and V 5 bases, and 10 bases lay outside the gene matches. The CDR3 sequence is CSVRPGQGRDEQYF. For the CDR3, the DNA is TGCAGCGTTCGACCGGGACAGGGTAGGGACGAGCAGTACTTC.

This chain uses TRBV2 with TRBJ2-7, with 7 positions matching TRBD2. Germline assignment: CDR1 SNHLY and CDR2 FYNNEI. J was trimmed by 3 bases and V by 7 bases; bases with no gene match: 9. The CDR3 sequence is 14 residues long. The CDR3 region has the DNA TGTGCCAGCAAGTGGGACCGGGGGGACTACGAGCAGTACTTC. It encodes CASKWDRGDYEQYF.

This clone was counted only a few times. The chain employs TRBV14 and TRBJ1-2; D is undetermined. CDR3 length equals 14 residues. Germline loops: CDR1 SGHDN, CDR2 FVKESK. V dropped 2 bases and J dropped 4 bases, with 11 bases sitting between them. The CDR3 DNA reads as TGTGCCAGCAGCCAAATGAACGTAGTCTATGGCTACACCTTC. It yields the protein CASSQMNVVYGYTF. The full variable domain, its missing parts supplied by reference TRBV14 and TRBJ1-2, is EAGVTQFPSHSVIEKGQTVTLRCDPISGHDNLYWYRRVMGKEIKFLLHFVKESKQDESGMPNNRFLAERTGGTYSTLKVQPAELEDSGVYFCASSQMNVVYGYTFGSGTRLTVV.

Here the CDR3 reads CASSLQGDAYEQYF. CDR3 nucleotides: TGTGCCAGCAGTTTACAGGGGGACGCCTACGAGCAGTACTTC. The chain carries TRBV27 and TRBJ2-7, with 7 bases aligning to TRBD1. The CDR3 is 14 residues long. Per the germline V gene, CDR1 is MNHEY and CDR2 is SMNVEV (reference sequence). The V and J ends lost 2 bases and 2 bases, in that order; junction bases with no gene match: 3.

The genes are TRBV14 and TRBJ2-2, with a weak D call TRBD1 (5 bases). Germline-derived CDR1 and CDR2 are SGHDN and FVKESK. V lost 1 base and J 6 bases, leaving 6 bases between the germline ends. The CDR3 covers 13 residues. This CDR3 is CASSQVGAGELFF. CDR3 DNA sequence: TGTGCCAGCAGCCAAGTAGGGGCCGGGGAGCTGTTTTTT.

This chain connects TRBV6-4 to TRBJ2-3, with TRBD2 as a possible D gene (5 bases). Germline V gene sequence: CDR1 MRHNA, CDR2 SNTAGT. This CDR3 has 13 residues. Trimming removed 8 bases at V and 0 bases at J, with 9 bases between. CDR3 amino acids: CASSRTSTDTQYF. CDR3 nucleotide sequence: TGTGCCAGCTCCAGGACTAGCACAGATACGCAGTATTTT.

The rearrangement links TRBV27 to TRBJ2-1; 9 nucleotides line up with TRBD1. The trim removed 2 bases at V and 7 bases at J, leaving 9 bases unmatched. In germline, CDR1 is MNHEY, CDR2 SMNVEV (reference sequence). The CDR3 totals 16 residues. DNA for the CDR3: TGTGCCAGCAGTTTAAGACAGGGGGGACATGCAAATGAGCAGTTCTTC. Residues: CASSLRQGGHANEQFF.

This clone came up once. This chain joins TRBV27 and TRBJ2-7, with 7 bases matching TRBD1. The V gene end was trimmed by 2 bases and the J gene end by 2 bases; junction bases not matched to a gene: 9. The CDR3 runs 16 residues. Per the germline V gene, CDR1 is MNHEY and CDR2 is SMNVEV (reference sequence). The CDR3 sequence: CASSLTRDRATYEQYF. CDR3 nucleotide sequence: TGTGCCAGCAGTTTAACCCGTGACAGGGCCACCTACGAGCAGTACTTC.

J is TRBJ2-7 and V is TRBV7-9, with TRBD2 as a possible D gene (6 bases). V was trimmed by 5 bases and J by 3 bases, leaving 14 bases between them. The germline V gene encodes CDR1 SEHNR and CDR2 FQNEAQ (reference sequence). The CDR3 sequence is 14 residues long. CDR3 sequence reads: CASSPSRRGYEQYF. The CDR3, as DNA: TGTGCCAGCAGCCCCTCTAGGAGGGGCTACGAGCAGTACTTC.

V and J are TRBV27 and TRBJ2-5; 12 nucleotides agree with TRBD2. Trimming cost V 11 bases and J 4 bases; bases outside gene matches: 14. The length of the CDR3 is 16 residues. CDR1 MNHEY and CDR2 SMNVEV come from the germline V gene (reference sequence). CDR3 in amino acids: CAEKRTSGTKGETQYF. The CDR3, as DNA: TGTGCCGAGAAAAGGACTAGCGGGACAAAAGGAGAGACCCAGTACTTC.

This clone was picked up one time. The CDR3 region is CASSLGLGNQPQHF. CDR3 DNA sequence: TGTGCCAGCAGCTTAGGGCTAGGAAATCAGCCCCAGCATTTT. The chain has TRBV7-9 and TRBJ1-5; no clear D gene. The CDR3 is 14 residues long. V lost 1 base and J lost 4, with 8 bases in between. Germline V gives CDR1 SEHNR, CDR2 FQNEAQ (reference sequence).

The chain links TRBV6-6 to TRBJ2-2; 10 nucleotides align to TRBD1. The CDR3 runs to 16 residues. The junction had 7 bases not matched to a gene; V was cut back by 6 bases and J by 3 bases. The V gene's germline CDR1 is MNHNY and CDR2 SVGAGI (reference sequence). CDR3 sequence: CASSQTTGGYTGELFF. The CDR3 coding sequence is TGTGCCAGCAGCCAAACGACAGGGGGCTACACCGGGGAGCTGTTTTTT.

V gene TRBV27 combines with J gene TRBJ1-2, with a possible D match to TRBD1 (6 bases). The ends were cut back, 4 bases at V and 4 bases at J, with 16 bases in the middle. The CDR3 length is 15 residues. Germline loops: CDR1 MNHEY, CDR2 SMNVEV (reference sequence). The CDR3 region is CASSSDSRLFYGYTF. The DNA of the CDR3 is TGTGCCAGCAGTTCGGACAGCCGCCTGTTCTATGGCTACACCTTC.

The rearrangement uses TRBV4-2 and TRBJ2-7, with TRBD1 matching 9 bases. Germline assignment: CDR1 LGHNA and CDR2 YNFKEQ. V lost 3 bases and J lost 2; bases outside the gene matches: 2. CDR3 length equals 14 residues. The CDR3 bases are TGTGCCAGCAGCCACGGGGACAGGGCCTACGAGCAGTACTTC. Translated: CASSHGDRAYEQYF.

A single count supports this clone. This rearrangement joins TRBV10-2 to TRBJ2-7; TRBD2 matches at 8 bases. This CDR3 region has 17 residues. Germline loops: CDR1 WSHSY, CDR2 SAAADI. Trimming took 0 bases from V and 0 from J; bases not matched to a gene: 7. CDR3 protein: CASSESGVAGSSYEQYF. The CDR3 bases are TGCGCCAGCAGTGAGTCGGGAGTAGCGGGGAGCTCCTACGAGCAGTACTTC.

The chain combines TRBV6-1 with TRBJ2-7, with a tentative D call TRBD1 (6 bases). CDR1 MNHNS and CDR2 SASEGT come from the germline V gene. Trimming pared 2 bases from V and 3 bases from J, leaving 14 bases between. The CDR3 is made up of 15 amino acids. The CDR3 DNA reads as TGTGCCAGCAGTGAAAGTTTACAGGGAAACTACGAGCAGTACTTC. It yields the protein CASSESLQGNYEQYF.